This TCR beta chain was sequenced for a study of cytomegalovirus exposure and HLA in healthy donors. With 60 Vbeta and 13 Jbeta primers, the PCR was carried out. The assay was immunoSEQ multiplex PCR, and TCRdb's table has in-frame clones only and misses some. The table includes approximately 140,000 clones, roughly 62% detected once. Study findings and constraints: In a later analysis, fewer than 20,000 TCR beta sequences were associated with HLA alleles at 0.05 false discovery rate. Researchers reportedly found TCR beta sequences accurately predicted most subjects' HLA-A and HLA-B alleles. The investigators catalogued 150 to 200 TCR beta chains as cytomegalovirus-associated.

The CDR3 runs 13 residues. V dropped 2 bases and J dropped 1 base, with 5 bases sitting between them. The V gene's germline CDR1 is SNHLY and CDR2 FYNNEI. This clone was counted between two and nine times. Its matching antigen is unknown. The chain links TRBV2 to TRBJ2-5; D call uncertain. The clonotype originates from a male donor in good health and CMV-seronegative. Sequencing was performed on PBMCs. The CDR3 is CASSESFQETQYF. CDR3 coding DNA: TGTGCCAGCAGTGAATCGTTCCAAGAGACCCAGTACTTC. Full variable domain (outside the CDR3, taken from reference TRBV2 and TRBJ2-5): EPEVTQTPSHQVTQMGQEVILRCVPISNHLYFYWYRQILGQKVEFLVSFYNNEISEKSEIFDDQFSVERPDGSNFTLKIRSTKLEDSAMYFCASSESFQETQYFGPGTRLLVL.